This T cell receptor beta chain was observed in a study of identical twins. Study-wide findings and caveats: Out-of-frame sharing of TCR alpha in monozygotic twins was underestimated by models.

The CDR3 length is 14 residues. V was clipped by 3 bases and J by 7 bases; unmatched bases: 5. Looked up from germline, CDR1 is SEHNR and CDR2 is FQNEAQ (reference sequence). This clonotype has a handful of counts. What it binds is not known. A single record per CDR3 protein comes from TCRdb applying MiXCR to the 5' RACE reads. Of about 660,000 distinct CDR3 sequences listed, 8.5% to 9% are singletons. Another study also made use of these data, one on yellow fever vaccine responses in identical twins.

J is TRBJ2-1 and V is TRBV7-9, with 8 bases aligning to TRBD2. The clonotype originates from a woman in her late teens or twenties in good health. The sample taken for sequencing was PBMCs. The CDR3 coding sequence is TGTGCCAGCAGCTTGCCGGGACTAGGGAATGAGCAGTTCTTC. Encoded protein: CASSLPGLGNEQFF.